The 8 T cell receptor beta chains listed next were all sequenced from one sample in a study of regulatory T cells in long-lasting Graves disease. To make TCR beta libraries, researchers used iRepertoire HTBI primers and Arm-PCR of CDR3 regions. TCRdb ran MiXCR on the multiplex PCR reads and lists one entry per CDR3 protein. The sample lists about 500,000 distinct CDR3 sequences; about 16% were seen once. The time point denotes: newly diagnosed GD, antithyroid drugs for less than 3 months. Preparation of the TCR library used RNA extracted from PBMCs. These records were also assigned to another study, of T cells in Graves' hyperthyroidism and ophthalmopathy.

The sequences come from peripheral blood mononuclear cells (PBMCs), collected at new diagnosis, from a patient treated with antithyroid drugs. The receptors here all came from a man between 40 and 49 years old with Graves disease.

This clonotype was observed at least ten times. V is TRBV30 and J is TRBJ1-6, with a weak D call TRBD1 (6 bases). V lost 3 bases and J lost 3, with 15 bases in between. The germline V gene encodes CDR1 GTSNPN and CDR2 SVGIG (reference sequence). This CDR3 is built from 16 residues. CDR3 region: CAWSPGGALYNSPLHF. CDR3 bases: TGTGCCTGGAGCCCTGGGGGGGCCCTCTATAATTCACCCCTCCACTTT. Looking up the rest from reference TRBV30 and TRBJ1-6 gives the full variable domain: SQTIHQWPATLVQPVGSPLSLECTVEGTSNPNLYWYRQAAGRGLQLLFYSVGIGQISSEVPQNLSASRPQDRQFILSSKKLLLSDSGFYLCAWSPGGALYNSPLHFGNGTRLTVT.

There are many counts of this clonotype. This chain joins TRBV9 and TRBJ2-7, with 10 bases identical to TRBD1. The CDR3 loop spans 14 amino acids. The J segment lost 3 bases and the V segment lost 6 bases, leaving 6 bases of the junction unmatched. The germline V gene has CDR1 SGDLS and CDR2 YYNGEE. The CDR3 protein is CASTPRDRGYEQYF. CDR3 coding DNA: TGTGCCAGCACCCCCCGGGACAGGGGCTACGAGCAGTACTTC.

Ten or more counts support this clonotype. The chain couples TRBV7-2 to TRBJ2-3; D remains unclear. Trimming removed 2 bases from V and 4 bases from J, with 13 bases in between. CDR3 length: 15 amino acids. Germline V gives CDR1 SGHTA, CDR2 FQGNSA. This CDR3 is CASSLSPGVADTQYF. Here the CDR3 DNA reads TGTGCCAGCAGCTTAAGCCCCGGAGTCGCAGATACGCAGTATTTT. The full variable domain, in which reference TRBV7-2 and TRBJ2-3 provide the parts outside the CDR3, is GAGVSQSPSNKVTEKGKDVELRCDPISGHTALYWYRQSLGQGLEFLIYFQGNSAPDKSGLPSDRFSAERTGGSVSTLTIQRTQQEDSAVYLCASSLSPGVADTQYFGPGTRLTVL.

The CDR3 DNA is TGCAGCGTTGCAAGAGCCCCAGATACGCAGTATTTT. Its translation: CSVARAPDTQYF. The chain links TRBV29-1 to TRBJ2-3; D gene ambiguous. The CDR3 runs to 12 residues. The V end was cut by 4 bases, the J end by 4 bases, with 9 bases between. Germline loops: CDR1 SQVTM, CDR2 ANQGSEA.

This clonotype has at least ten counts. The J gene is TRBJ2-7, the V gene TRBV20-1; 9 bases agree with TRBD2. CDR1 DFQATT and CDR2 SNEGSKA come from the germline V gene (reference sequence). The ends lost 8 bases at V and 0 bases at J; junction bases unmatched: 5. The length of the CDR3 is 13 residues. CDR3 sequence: CSLAGLSSYEQYF. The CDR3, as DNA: TGCAGTCTAGCGGGACTCAGCTCCTACGAGCAGTACTTC.

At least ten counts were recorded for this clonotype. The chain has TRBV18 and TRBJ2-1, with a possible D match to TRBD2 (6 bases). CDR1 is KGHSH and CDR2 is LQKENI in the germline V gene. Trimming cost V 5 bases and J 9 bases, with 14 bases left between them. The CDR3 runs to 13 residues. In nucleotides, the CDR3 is TGTGCCAGCTCAACGGAGGGGACGGGTGAGCAGTTCTTC. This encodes CASSTEGTGEQFF.

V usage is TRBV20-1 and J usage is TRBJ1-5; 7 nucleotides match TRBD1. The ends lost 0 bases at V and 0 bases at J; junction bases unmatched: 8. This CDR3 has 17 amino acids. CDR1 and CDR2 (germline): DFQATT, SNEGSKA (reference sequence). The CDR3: CSARDLYRGDSNQPQHF. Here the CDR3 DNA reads TGCAGTGCTAGAGATCTATACAGGGGCGATAGCAATCAGCCCCAGCATTTT.

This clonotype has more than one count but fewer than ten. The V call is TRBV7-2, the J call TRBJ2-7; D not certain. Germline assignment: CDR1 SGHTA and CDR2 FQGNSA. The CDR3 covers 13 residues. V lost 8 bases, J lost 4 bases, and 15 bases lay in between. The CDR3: CASGSNWAYEQYF. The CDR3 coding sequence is TGTGCCAGCGGCTCGAATTGGGCTTACGAGCAGTACTTC.